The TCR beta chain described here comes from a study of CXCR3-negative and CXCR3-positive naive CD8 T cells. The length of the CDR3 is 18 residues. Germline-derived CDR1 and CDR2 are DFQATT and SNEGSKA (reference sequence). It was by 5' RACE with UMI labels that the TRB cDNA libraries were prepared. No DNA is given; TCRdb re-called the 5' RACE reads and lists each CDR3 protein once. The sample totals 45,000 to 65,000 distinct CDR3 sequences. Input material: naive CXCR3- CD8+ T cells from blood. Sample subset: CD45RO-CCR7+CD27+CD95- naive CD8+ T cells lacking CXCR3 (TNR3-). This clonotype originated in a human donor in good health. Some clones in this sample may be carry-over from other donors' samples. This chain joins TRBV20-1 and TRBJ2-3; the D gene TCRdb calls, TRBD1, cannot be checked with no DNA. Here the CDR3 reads CSGEGQERRGASTDTQYF.